This is a list of T cell receptor beta chains from one sample in a study of shared clonotypes between healthy human individuals. TCRdb's table, derived via immunoSEQ multiplex PCR, lists solely in-frame clones and lacks some. The sample consists of approximately 2.5 million clones, approximately 94% of them appearing once. The sample comprised naive CD4+ T cells sorted from blood. These receptors were collected from a man aged 18-30 years in good health. CDR3s include the opening cysteine and the closing phenylalanine or tryptophan. A D gene is named only where the DNA matches it firmly. Not all rows give a size; the values are once, few, many and, for expanded clones, a class.

>.|.|TRBJ2-1|TRBV30
TGTGCCTGGAGTGTACCGGGAGCGGCTTCCTACAATGAGCAGTTCTTC
CAWSVPGAASYNEQFF
>.|.|TRBJ1-1|TRBV19
TGTGCCAGTAGTCCCGGGCGTGGGGCGAACACTGAAGCTTTCTTT
CASSPGRGANTEAFF
>.|few|TRBJ1-4|TRBV19
TGTGCCAGTAGTATCGGTATAACAAATGAAAAACTGTTTTTT
CASSIGITNEKLFF
>TRBD2|.|TRBJ2-1|TRBV19
TGTGCCAGTAGTATAGTGGGCGGGAGCCCCTATGAGCAGTTCTTC
CASSIVGGSPYEQFF
>.|.|TRBJ2-1|TRBV11-3
TGTGCCAGCAGCTTAACCAGGGCTGGTGAGCAGTTCTTC
CASSLTRAGEQFF
>.|once|TRBJ2-7|TRBV10-3
TGTGCCATCGAGGGGGGGCTCGGCGAGCAGTACTTC
CAIEGGLGEQYF
>TRBD2|.|TRBJ2-5|TRBV19
TGTGCCAGTAGACCCGGACTAGCGGGGACAGAGACCCAGTACTTC
CASRPGLAGTETQYF
>.|.|TRBJ2-6|TRBV5-1
TGCGCCAGCAGCGCGCAAGGTCCCTCTGGGGCCAACGTCCTGACTTTC
CASSAQGPSGANVLTF
>.|.|TRBJ1-2|TRBV6-5
TGTGCCAGCAGTTGGGACAATTGGGGGAGCTATGGCTACACCTTC
CASSWDNWGSYGYTF
>TRBD2|.|TRBJ2-3|TRBV28
TGTGCCAGCAGTTTCCCAGCTAGCGGGGGTACAGATACGCAGTATTTT
CASSFPASGGTDTQYF
>TRBD1|once|TRBJ1-5|TRBV7-8
TGTGCCAGCAGCTTAGTAGGCTTGACAGGGCTCGCCCAGCATTTT
CASSLVGLTGLAQHF
>.|.|TRBJ2-3|TRBV19
TGTGCCAGTAGGAGAACAGTTTCCCTCACAGATACGCAGTATTTT
CASRRTVSLTDTQYF
>TRBD2|.|TRBJ2-2|TRBV10-3
TGTGCCGCCACTAGCGGGGGGCGAACGAACACCGGGGAGCTGTTTTTT
CAATSGGRTNTGELFF
>TRBD1|.|TRBJ1-1|TRBV19
TGTGCCAGTAGTCAGGGACAGCGAATGAACACTGAAGCTTTCTTT
CASSQGQRMNTEAFF
>.|.|TRBJ2-7|TRBV30
TGTGCCTGGAGTGATGGGGGGAAGAACGAGCAGTACTTC
CAWSDGGKNEQYF
>TRBD2|.|TRBJ2-1|TRBV9
TGTGCCAGCAGCGTAGTACTAGCGGGAACGGCTAATGAGCAGTTCTTC
CASSVVLAGTANEQFF
>TRBD2|.|TRBJ2-7|TRBV27
TGTGCCAGCAGTTTATCATCTAGCGGGACCTCCTACGAGCAGTACTTC
CASSLSSSGTSYEQYF